This TCR beta chain emerged from a study of blood T cell repertoires in COVID-19 (TCRdb year 2020). For context, the study as a whole: The collaborator samples originated in the United States, Italy and Spain and spanned the acute and convalescent phases of COVID-19. The prospective study material was composed of cDNA or gDNA derived from T cells, B-cell-depleted T cells, or PBMCs. Subjects who had been exposed to COVID-19, were actively infected with it, or had recovered from it provided the deeply sampled blood TCRbeta repertoires that made up the dataset. The repertoires were released in a freely available public database intended as a resource for research on the immune response to SARS-CoV-2. Samples came from the ongoing ImmuneRACE study (first 160 participants) plus 1,254 subjects from 6 global collaborators. Sample metadata almost always included a de-identified subject ID, COVID-19 status, age in years and sex. Where available, HLA class I and class II types were obtained from metadata supplied by the sample provider rather than from assay-based typing.

TCRbeta CDR3 regions were amplified from genomic DNA using the immunoSEQ Assay, a bias-controlled multiplex PCR. The original methods were these. The number of nucleated cells in each sample was estimated by amplification of reference gene primers within the assay. To quantify the absolute abundance of each unique TCRbeta CDR3 rearrangement, sequence reads were collapsed and filtered. Productive Simpson clonality was computed per sample as the square root of Simpson's diversity index over productive rearrangements. TCRdb provides this immuneACCESS table in a form limited to in-frame rearrangements. Some clones are lacking; in checked studies, under half of them reflect an unresolved V gene, and why the rest are absent is not known. V and J calls and clone size are given by that table; D and trimming were obtained from the DNA. This sample holds about 170,000 clones; roughly 84% were observed only once. Of the sample, about 11% is held by the ten largest clones.

The collaborating institutions used their own protocols to collect whole blood in K2EDTA tubes. For TCRbeta analysis, collaborators shipped samples as frozen whole blood, isolated PBMCs, or DNA extracted from either of those sample types. On this clone itself: This receptor's antigen is unknown. No base qualities exist here, and no much larger clone lies one base off it.

Overall study results and their limits: The quantity of clinical and demographic metadata differed by source and by participant and was supplied without curation.

The CDR1 and CDR2 encoded by the germline V gene are MDHEN and SYDVKM. The CDR3, cysteine through phenylalanine, is 13 amino acids long. The DNA shown is the 39-base CDR3, in frame from base 1. Trimming leaves V shorter by 11 bases and J shorter by 8 bases, with the junction holding 14 bases beyond the gene matches. The specimen was peripheral blood. The rearranged segments are TRBV28 and TRBJ1-2, with 7 central nucleotides matching TRBD1. This receptor was obtained from a woman of 80 years or more with active or convalescent COVID-19. The bases are TGTGCCGACAGGGATAACAGTGGATCCGGCTACACCTTC. The translation is CADRDNSGSGYTF.